What follows are 6 T cell receptor beta chains derived from one specimen sequenced in a study of T cells after yellow fever vaccination. TCRdb analysed the 5' RACE reads with MiXCR anew, one entry per CDR3 protein. The sample yields a few hundred thousand distinct CDR3 sequences, roughly 5.2% seen once. The sequencing used CD4+ T cells sorted from PBMCs, collected on the day of the yellow fever booster vaccination. Receptors originate from a man younger than 35 who received the YFV17D yellow fever vaccine.

This chain uses TRBV7-2 with TRBJ1-6, with TRBD1 matching 8 bases. CDR3 length: 16 residues. CDR1 SGHTA and CDR2 FQGNSA come from the germline V gene. The J segment lost 7 bases and the V segment lost 1 base, leaving 6 bases of the junction unmatched. The CDR3 loop is CASSLGPQGANSPLHF. The CDR3, as DNA: TGTGCCAGCAGCTTAGGTCCCCAGGGGGCCAATTCACCCCTCCACTTT.

This clonotype was picked up many times. The chain joins TRBV7-2 to TRBJ1-1; D is unresolved. The V end was cut by 5 bases, the J end by 2 bases, with 9 bases between. The CDR3 length is 13 residues. Germline lookup yields CDR1 SGHTA and CDR2 FQGNSA. CDR3 sequence reads: CASSRALNTEAFF. CDR3 sequence (DNA): TGTGCCAGCAGCCGGGCCCTAAACACTGAAGCTTTCTTT.

This clonotype occurred many times. The J gene is TRBJ2-2, the V gene TRBV4-1, with D hard to call. CDR1 and CDR2 (germline): MGHRA, YSYEKL. The CDR3 sequence is 14 residues long. V lost 4 bases and J lost 9, with 15 bases in between. The CDR3 loop reads CASSPPTLLRELFF. For the CDR3, the DNA is TGCGCCAGCAGCCCGCCTACCCTCTTGAGGGAGCTGTTTTTT.

The chain links TRBV5-1 to TRBJ2-5; weak D call: TRBD1 (5 bases). CDR3 length: 13 amino acids. The germline gives CDR1 SGHRS, CDR2 YFSETQ. Trimming removed 5 bases from V and 2 bases from J, with 10 bases in between. CDR3 sequence: CASREQGQETQYF. The CDR3 DNA follows: TGCGCCAGCAGGGAGCAGGGACAAGAGACCCAGTACTTC. The full variable domain, rest sourced from reference TRBV5-1 and TRBJ2-5, is KAGVTQTPRYLIKTRGQQVTLSCSPISGHRSVSWYQQTPGQGLQFLFEYFSETQRNKGNFPGRFSGRQFSNSRSEMNVSTLELGDSALYLCASREQGQETQYFGPGTRLLVL.

The chain recombines TRBV7-2 with TRBJ2-7, with TRBD2 matching over 9 bases. Trimming at V came to 5 bases and at J to 6 bases, leaving 11 bases not matched to a gene. Germline-derived CDR1 and CDR2 are SGHTA and FQGNSA. The CDR3 sequence is 15 residues long. CDR3 region: CASSPRAGGTREQYF. As DNA, the CDR3 is TGTGCCAGCAGCCCCCGGGCGGGGGGGACCCGCGAGCAGTACTTC. The full variable domain, in which reference TRBV7-2 and TRBJ2-7 provide the parts outside the CDR3, is GAGVSQSPSNKVTEKGKDVELRCDPISGHTALYWYRQSLGQGLEFLIYFQGNSAPDKSGLPSDRFSAERTGGSVSTLTIQRTQQEDSAVYLCASSPRAGGTREQYFGPGTRLTVT.

The chain employs TRBV19 and TRBJ2-2, with 11 bases matching TRBD2. V shed 4 bases, J shed 7 bases, and the junction held 8 bases outside the gene matches. Germline V gene data show CDR1 as LNHDA and CDR2 as SQIVND (reference sequence). This CDR3 has 16 residues. The CDR3: CASSRLAGYQGGELFF. The CDR3 DNA sequence: TGTGCCAGTAGTAGACTAGCGGGGTACCAAGGCGGGGAGCTGTTTTTT.